These T cell receptor beta chains were read from a single sample in a study of T cells in Graves' hyperthyroidism and ophthalmopathy. MiXCR, applied by TCRdb to the multiplex PCR reads, yields one record per CDR3 protein. Of about 500,000 distinct CDR3 sequences in the sample, 15% to 20% were seen once. The sequenced material came from blood. These receptors were obtained from a woman in her 30s with Graves' ophthalmopathy. Both conserved end residues are part of each CDR3. The D gene is left open where the match is weak. The size field is filled for only some rows; it gives once, few, many or a size class.

size,J,V,D,DNA,CDR3
many,TRBJ2-5,TRBV28,NA,TGTGCCAGCAGTACTCCCCCGACTACACAAGAGACCCAGTACTTC,CASSTPPTTQETQYF
many,TRBJ1-1,TRBV7-6,TRBD1,TGTGCCATCTCCCCTCTACAGGGGCAGGGCACTGAAGCTTTCTTT,CAISPLQGQGTEAFF
many,TRBJ2-7,TRBV27,NA,TGTGCCAGCAGTTCATCAGGGACGGCGGCCTACGAGCAGTACTTC,CASSSSGTAAYEQYF
few,TRBJ2-4,TRBV29-1,TRBD2,TGCAGCGTTCTCTCGCGGGAGTCCGGCGCCAAAAACATTCAGTACTTC,CSVLSRESGAKNIQYF
NA,TRBJ1-1,TRBV4-3,NA,TGCGCCAGCAGCCTAAGGTCGCTTGGGGCCATGAACACTGAAGCTTTCTTT,CASSLRSLGAMNTEAFF
NA,TRBJ2-1,TRBV7-9,TRBD2,TGTGCCAGCAGCTTAACTAGCGGGAGAGAGAGGGACAATGAGCAGTTCTTC,CASSLTSGRERDNEQFF
few,TRBJ1-5,TRBV7-6,TRBD1,TGTGCCAGCAGCTTAGGCCCCCAGGGGGCGCTTAACCAGCCCCAGCATTTT,CASSLGPQGALNQPQHF
many,TRBJ1-1,TRBV20-1,TRBD1,TGCAGTGCTAGGGACAGGGAATCCCCGAACACTGAAGCTTTCTTT,CSARDRESPNTEAFF
few,TRBJ2-7,TRBV9,TRBD2,TGTGCCAGCAGCTCGGGACGGGGGAGGGGTTCCTACGAGCAGTACTTC,CASSSGRGRGSYEQYF
many,TRBJ2-1,TRBV7-2,TRBD1,TGTGCCAGCAGCTTCCGACAGGGGGTCGGGAATGAGCAGTTCTTC,CASSFRQGVGNEQFF
NA,TRBJ1-4,TRBV4-2,NA,TGTGCCAGCAGCCAAGATTGGGCTGCAACTAATGAAAAACTGTTTTTT,CASSQDWAATNEKLFF
many,TRBJ2-3,TRBV28,NA,TGTGCCAGCAGTTTATCACGGGGGTCCTTGACAGATACGCAGTATTTT,CASSLSRGSLTDTQYF
few,TRBJ2-1,TRBV28,NA,TGTGCCAGCAGTTTATCAGCCCAGGGCTCCTACAATGAGCAGTTCTTC,CASSLSAQGSYNEQFF
many,TRBJ2-5,TRBV7-2,NA,TGTGCCAGCAGCTTCGGCGGGACAGAAGAGACCCAGTACTTC,CASSFGGTEETQYF
many,TRBJ2-6,TRBV6-1,TRBD1,TGTGCCAGCAGTGGGCGGGCAGGGGGCTTCGGGGCCAACGTCCTGACTTTC,CASSGRAGGFGANVLTF
many,TRBJ2-5,TRBV7-3,TRBD2,TGTGCCAGCAGCTCGGGACTAGCGGGAGTAAGACAAGAGACCCAGTACTTC,CASSSGLAGVRQETQYF
many,TRBJ2-3,TRBV19,TRBD2,TGTGCCAGTGGAGAACTAGCGGTTACTAGCACAGATACGCAGTATTTT,CASGELAVTSTDTQYF
NA,TRBJ2-1,TRBV28,TRBD2,TGTGCCAGCAGTTTCGGGACTAGCGGGAGCCAGCAGTTCTTC,CASSFGTSGSQQFF
NA,TRBJ2-1,TRBV15,NA,TGTGCCACCAGCAAACAGTCCCAGCGGAGGGGGCCCGACAATGAGCAGTTCTTC,CATSKQSQRRGPDNEQFF
few,TRBJ1-2,TRBV6-2/TRBV6-3,NA,TGTGCCAGCAAACCGGGGGATACGAACTATGGCTACACCTTC,CASKPGDTNYGYTF
many,TRBJ2-1,TRBV12-3/TRBV12-4,NA,TGTGCCAGCAGTTTATGGAGTTTCGGTATTGGTGTCAATGAGCAGTTCTTC,CASSLWSFGIGVNEQFF
many,TRBJ2-7,TRBV28,TRBD2,TGTGCCAGCCACCCCCGGGAGGGCACCTACGAGCAGTACTTC,CASHPREGTYEQYF
few,TRBJ2-3,TRBV12-3/TRBV12-4,NA,TGTGCCAGCAGCCTCCGCCCCAGCTCAGATACGCAGTATTTT,CASSLRPSSDTQYF
few,TRBJ1-1,TRBV20-1,TRBD1,TGCAGTGCAAAACAGGGGGCCACTGAAGCTTTCTTT,CSAKQGATEAFF
many,TRBJ2-3,TRBV2,TRBD1,TGTGCCAGCAGTCCCCCAGGACAGGTCACAGATACGCAGTATTTT,CASSPPGQVTDTQYF
many,TRBJ2-1,TRBV4-1,TRBD1,TGCGCCAGCAGGCACACAGGGGGCTACAATGAGCAGTTCTTC,CASRHTGGYNEQFF
few,TRBJ2-2,TRBV2,NA,TGTGCCAGCAGTGCTGACTTGGGTACCGGGGAGCTGTTTTTT,CASSADLGTGELFF
many,TRBJ1-2,TRBV2,TRBD1,TGTGCCAGCAGTGGACAGGGGTCGGATCATTTCGGCTACACCTTC,CASSGQGSDHFGYTF